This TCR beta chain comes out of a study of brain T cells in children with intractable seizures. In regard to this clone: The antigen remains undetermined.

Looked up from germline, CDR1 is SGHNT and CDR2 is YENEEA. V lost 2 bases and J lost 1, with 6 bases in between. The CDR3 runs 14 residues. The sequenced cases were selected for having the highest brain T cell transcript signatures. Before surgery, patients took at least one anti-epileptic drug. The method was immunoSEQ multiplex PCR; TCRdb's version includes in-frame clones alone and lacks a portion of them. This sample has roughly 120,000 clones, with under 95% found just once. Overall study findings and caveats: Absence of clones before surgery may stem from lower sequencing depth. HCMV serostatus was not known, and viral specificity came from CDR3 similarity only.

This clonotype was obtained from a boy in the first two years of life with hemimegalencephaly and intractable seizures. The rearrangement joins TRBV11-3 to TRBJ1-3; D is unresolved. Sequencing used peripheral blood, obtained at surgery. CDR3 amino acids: CASSLSSSGNTIYF. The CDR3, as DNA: TGTGCCAGCAGCTTATCTAGTTCTGGAAACACCATATATTTT.